This TCR beta chain was retrieved from a study of graft-versus-host responses after intestinal transplantation. Study-wide background: Uniformly, recipients were administered anti-thymocyte globulin induction with subsequent tacrolimus and steroids for roughly three years.

Study observations and caveats: GvH clones surfaced in recipient marrow, some emerging earlier in ileum or blood.

Points on this clone: The antigen is unknown.

This CDR3 spans 14 amino acids. Trimming took 7 bases from V and 7 from J, leaving 14 bases between them. CDR1 is MNHEY and CDR2 is SMNVEV in the germline V gene (reference sequence). TCRdb's copy holds only in-frame clones and misses some; the assay was immunoSEQ multiplex PCR. The data contain about 70,000 clones, 90% to 95% of them singletons. This rearrangement joins TRBV27 to TRBJ1-6; weak D call: TRBD1 (6 bases). Specimen: unstimulated CD8+ T cells sorted from spleen or lymph node cells, collected before intestinal transplant. This TCR was recovered from a human donor who received an intestinal transplant. The CDR3 nucleotides are TGTGCCAGCACCGTAGGACAGTTAAATTCACCCCTCCACTTT. Translating gives CASTVGQLNSPLHF.